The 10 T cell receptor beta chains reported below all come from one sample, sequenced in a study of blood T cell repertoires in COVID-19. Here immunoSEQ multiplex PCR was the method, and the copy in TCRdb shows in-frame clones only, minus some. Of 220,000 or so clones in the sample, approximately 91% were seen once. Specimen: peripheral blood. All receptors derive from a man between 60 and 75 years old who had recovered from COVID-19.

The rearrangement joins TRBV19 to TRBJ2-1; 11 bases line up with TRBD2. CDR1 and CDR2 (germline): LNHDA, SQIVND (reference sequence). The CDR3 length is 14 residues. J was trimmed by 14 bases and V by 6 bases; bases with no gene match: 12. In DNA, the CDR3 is TGTGCCAGTAGGCCAGGACTAGCGGGCCTAGGAAAGTTCTTC. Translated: CASRPGLAGLGKFF.

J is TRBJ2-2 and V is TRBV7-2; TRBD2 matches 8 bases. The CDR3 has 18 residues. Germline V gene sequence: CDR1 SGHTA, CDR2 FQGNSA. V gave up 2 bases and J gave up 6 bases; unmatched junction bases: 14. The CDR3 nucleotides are TGTGCCAGCAGCTTACCGATCCCCCCGGGACTAGTTTCCGGGGAGCTGTTTTTT. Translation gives CASSLPIPPGLVSGELFF.

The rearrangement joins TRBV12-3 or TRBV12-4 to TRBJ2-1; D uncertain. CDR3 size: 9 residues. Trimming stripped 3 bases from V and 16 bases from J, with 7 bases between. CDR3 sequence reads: CASSFSLFF. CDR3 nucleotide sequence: TGTGCCAGCAGTTTCTCCCTTTTCTTC.

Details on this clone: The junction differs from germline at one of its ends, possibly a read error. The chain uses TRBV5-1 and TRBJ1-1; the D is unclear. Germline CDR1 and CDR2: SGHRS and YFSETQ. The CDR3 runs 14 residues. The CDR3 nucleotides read TGCGCCAGCAGCACCCAAGGAGGGAACGCTGAAGCTTTCTTT. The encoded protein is CASSTQGGNAEAFF.

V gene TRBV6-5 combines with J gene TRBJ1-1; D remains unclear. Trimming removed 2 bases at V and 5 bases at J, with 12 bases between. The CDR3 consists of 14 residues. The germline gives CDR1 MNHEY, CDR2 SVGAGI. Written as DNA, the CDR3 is TGTGCCAGCAGTTACACCCTGGGCGTGACTGAAGCTTTCTTT. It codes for CASSYTLGVTEAFF.

CDR3 DNA sequence: TGTGCCAGTAGTAGAGGGACTTCCGTGGGGACTGAAGCTTTCTTT. Protein: CASSRGTSVGTEAFF. This rearrangement joins TRBV19 to TRBJ1-1, with a possible D match to TRBD1 (5 bases). Per the germline V gene, CDR1 is LNHDA and CDR2 is SQIVND (reference sequence). Between the trimmed V and J ends, which lost 4 bases and 5 bases, there was a span of 17 bases. The CDR3 has 15 residues.

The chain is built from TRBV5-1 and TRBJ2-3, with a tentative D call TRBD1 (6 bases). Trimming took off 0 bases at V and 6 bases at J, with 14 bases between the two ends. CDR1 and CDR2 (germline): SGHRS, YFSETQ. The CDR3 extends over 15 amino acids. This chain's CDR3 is CASSLEQGQRDTQYF. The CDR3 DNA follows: TGCGCCAGCAGCTTGGAACAGGGCCAGAGGGATACGCAGTATTTT.

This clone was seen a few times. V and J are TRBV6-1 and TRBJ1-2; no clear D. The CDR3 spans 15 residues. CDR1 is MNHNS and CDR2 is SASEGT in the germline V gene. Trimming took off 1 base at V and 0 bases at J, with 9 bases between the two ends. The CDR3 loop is CASSEVSTTNYGYTF. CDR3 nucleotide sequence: TGTGCCAGCAGTGAAGTGAGCACTACTAACTATGGCTACACCTTC.

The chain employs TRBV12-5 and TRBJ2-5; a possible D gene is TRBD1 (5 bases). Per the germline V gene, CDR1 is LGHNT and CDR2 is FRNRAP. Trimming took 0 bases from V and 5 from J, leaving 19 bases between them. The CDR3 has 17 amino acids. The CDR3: CASGLVRGTGVEETQYF. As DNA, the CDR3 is TGTGCTAGTGGTTTGGTACGCGGAACAGGCGTGGAGGAGACCCAGTACTTC.

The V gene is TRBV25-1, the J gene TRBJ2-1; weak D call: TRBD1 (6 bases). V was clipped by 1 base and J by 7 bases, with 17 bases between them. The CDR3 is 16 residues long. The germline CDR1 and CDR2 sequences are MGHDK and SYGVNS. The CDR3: CASSELSAWGLNEQFF. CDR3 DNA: TGTGCCAGCAGTGAATTGAGTGCTTGGGGGCTGAATGAGCAGTTCTTC.